The 21 T cell receptor beta chains below were found in one sample sequenced in a study of T cell repertoires in cytomegalovirus infection. TCRdb recomputed calls from the reads with MiXCR, one row per CDR3 protein. Among roughly 990,000 distinct CDR3 sequences listed, 25% to 40% were seen once. Their antigens remain unidentified. The specimen comprised cultured CD8+ T cells from PBMCs, sampled from culture after CMV antigen stimulation. All receptors come from a human donor in good health (CMV status not recorded). Some clones in this sample may be carry-over from other donors' samples.

In DNA, the CDR3 is TGTGCCACCAGCAGAGACGGGGGGGGGGATGAAGTTGGCTACACCTTC. This gives the protein CATSRDGGGDEVGYTF. V gene TRBV15 combines with J gene TRBJ1-2; a weak D match, TRBD1 (5 bases). CDR1 and CDR2 from the germline V gene are LNHNV and YYDKDF (reference sequence). The CDR3 has 16 amino acids. Trimming removed 0 bases at V and 7 bases at J, with 18 bases between.

This chain joins TRBV28 and TRBJ1-5; possible D gene TRBD1, 6 bases. Germline CDR1 reads MDHEN; CDR2 reads SYDVKM. CDR3 length: 14 residues. V dropped 6 bases and J dropped 7 bases, with 16 bases sitting between them. The CDR3, as DNA: TGTGCCAGCAGCACGAGGGGGGTTGCGCAGCCCCAGCATTTT. The encoded protein is CASSTRGVAQPQHF.

This clonotype was picked up a small number of times. V is TRBV4-3 and J is TRBJ2-3; weak D call: TRBD2 (5 bases). Trimming removed 1 base from V and 7 bases from J, with 18 bases in between. Germline V gives CDR1 LGHNA, CDR2 YSLEER. This CDR3 has 16 amino acids. The CDR3 DNA is TGCGCCAGCAGCCAAGCTCCAGCGGAAGCACTCAATACGCAGTATTTT. Its translation is CASSQAPAEALNTQYF.

The chain joins TRBV19 to TRBJ1-2; 7 bases are a match to TRBD1. Germline CDR1 LNHDA, CDR2 SQIVND (reference sequence). This CDR3 region has 17 residues. The V gene end was trimmed by 5 bases and the J gene end by 0 bases; junction bases not matched to a gene: 12. Here the CDR3 reads CASSLQWTGQSNYGYTF. The CDR3 nucleotides read TGTGCCAGTAGTTTACAATGGACAGGACAATCTAACTATGGCTACACCTTC. The variable domain in full, completed from reference TRBV19 and TRBJ1-2, reads DGGITQSPKYLFRKEGQNVTLSCEQNLNHDAMYWYRQDPGQGLRLIYYSQIVNDFQKGDIAEGYSVSREKKESFPLTVTSAQKNPTAFYLCASSLQWTGQSNYGYTFGSGTRLTVV.

This clonotype was seen only a few times. The rearrangement joins TRBV29-1 to TRBJ1-2; the match to TRBD1 covers 7 bases. V shed 6 bases and J 5 bases; nucleotides not matched to a gene: 6. The CDR3 has 12 amino acids. Germline lookup yields CDR1 SQVTM and CDR2 ANQGSEA. CDR3 nucleotide sequence: TGCAGCGTAGAACAGGGGCGGTATGGCTACACCTTC. Translating it yields CSVEQGRYGYTF. Supplemented by reference TRBV29-1 and TRBJ1-2, the full variable domain reads SAVISQKPSRDICQRGTSLTIQCQVDSQVTMMFWYRQQPGQSLTLIATANQGSEATYESGFVIDKFPISRPNLTFSTLTVSNMSPEDSSIYLCSVEQGRYGYTFGSGTRLTVV.

This clonotype was observed a handful of times. The chain combines TRBV19 with TRBJ1-1; 7 bases match TRBD1. The CDR3 contains 15 residues. In germline, CDR1 is LNHDA, CDR2 SQIVND (reference sequence). The V segment lost 6 bases and the J segment 2 bases; nucleotides outside the gene matches: 9. As DNA, the CDR3 is TGTGCCAGTAGGCCCTTGGGACAGACTAACACTGAAGCTTTCTTT. Protein sequence: CASRPLGQTNTEAFF.

This clonotype was recorded a few times. V is TRBV6-5 and J is TRBJ1-1; possible D gene TRBD1, 5 bases. The germline CDR1 and CDR2 sequences are MNHEY and SVGAGI. The CDR3 length is 14 residues. V lost 6 bases to trimming and J lost 0 bases, with 11 bases between them. CDR3 in amino acids: CASSYRNMNTEAFF. CDR3 bases: TGTGCCAGCAGCTACAGGAACATGAACACTGAAGCTTTCTTT.

This clonotype was seen a handful of times. CDR3: CASSGYPLGETQYF. CDR3 bases: TGTGCCAGCAGCGGTTACCCCCTGGGTGAGACCCAGTACTTC. The rearrangement uses TRBV9 and TRBJ2-5, with unresolved D. Germline V CDR1 and CDR2: SGDLS, YYNGEE. The CDR3 covers 14 residues. Trimming pared 3 bases from V and 5 bases from J, leaving 14 bases between.

This clonotype was seen a handful of times. The rearrangement joins TRBV25-1 to TRBJ1-1; the D gene is possibly TRBD1 (5 bases). Trimming took off 4 bases at V and 3 bases at J, with 12 bases between the two ends. The CDR3 covers 14 residues. Germline V CDR1 and CDR2: MGHDK, SYGVNS. For the CDR3, the DNA is TGTGCCAGCAGTGGCAGGGTCGGGTACACTGAAGCTTTCTTT. It codes for CASSGRVGYTEAFF.

The gene calls are TRBV7-9 and TRBJ2-3, with a tentative D call TRBD1 (6 bases). V was trimmed by 5 bases and J by 4 bases, leaving 13 bases between them. The CDR3 extends over 14 amino acids. Germline V gives CDR1 SEHNR, CDR2 FQNEAQ (reference sequence). Written as DNA, the CDR3 is TGTGCCAGCAGCCCACAGGGTTCTTCAGATACGCAGTATTTT. Translating it yields CASSPQGSSDTQYF.

This clonotype was seen a handful of times. The V and J genes are TRBV20-1 and TRBJ1-6; D gene unclear. The CDR3 extends over 16 amino acids. CDR1 is DFQATT and CDR2 is SNEGSKA in the germline V gene (reference sequence). V was pared by 0 bases and J by 8 bases, with 17 bases between. DNA for the CDR3: TGCAGTGCTAGAGAGGAGGGCGGTGGGAAATATTCACCCCTCCACTTT. Translating gives CSAREEGGGKYSPLHF.

The chain couples TRBV4-3 to TRBJ2-1, with 10 bases that match TRBD1. The CDR3 consists of 15 residues. The V and J ends lost 0 bases and 8 bases, in that order; junction bases with no gene match: 4. Germline loops: CDR1 LGHNA, CDR2 YSLEER. The CDR3 DNA reads as TGCGCCAGCAGCCAAGATCGGGACAGGGGTGATGAGCAGTTCTTC. Its translation is CASSQDRDRGDEQFF.

The rearrangement links TRBV28 to TRBJ2-1, with D perhaps TRBD1 (6 bases). Germline assignment: CDR1 MDHEN and CDR2 SYDVKM. V lost 7 bases to trimming and J lost 2 bases, with 12 bases between them. The length of the CDR3 is 14 residues. The CDR3, as DNA: TGTGCCAGCATACAGGGTTACACCTACAATGAGCAGTTCTTC. It is translated as CASIQGYTYNEQFF.

The chain uses TRBV7-6 and TRBJ2-1, with 9 positions matching TRBD2. CDR3 length: 17 residues. Germline assignment: CDR1 SGHVS and CDR2 FNYEAQ. Trimming at V came to 5 bases and at J to 0 bases, leaving 8 bases not matched to a gene. The CDR3 here is CASSLISGGFSYNEQFF. DNA for the CDR3: TGTGCCAGCAGCCTGATTAGCGGGGGCTTCTCCTACAATGAGCAGTTCTTC.

The chain recombines TRBV12-3 or TRBV12-4 with TRBJ1-6; a possible D gene is TRBD1 (5 bases). V lost 6 bases and J 8 bases, leaving 17 bases between the germline ends. The CDR3 runs to 15 residues. The CDR3 sequence: CASSSGAKGDSPLHF. The CDR3 DNA reads TGTGCCAGCAGCTCCGGGGCCAAAGGGGATTCACCCCTCCACTTT.

This clonotype was counted a few times. The chain links TRBV11-2 to TRBJ1-6; D is uncertain. V lost 5 bases and J 0 bases, leaving 8 bases between the germline ends. Germline V gene sequence: CDR1 SGHAT, CDR2 FQNNGV. This CDR3 has 15 amino acids. The CDR3 is CASSPVSSYNSPLHF. CDR3 nucleotide sequence: TGTGCCAGCAGCCCCGTTAGCTCCTATAATTCACCCCTCCACTTT.

CDR3 DNA sequence: TGTGCCAGCAGTTACTCGGGTCCCGGACAGCACTACAATGAGCAGTTCTTC. The encoded protein is CASSYSGPGQHYNEQFF. The V gene is TRBV6-2 or TRBV6-3, the J gene TRBJ2-1, with a weak D call TRBD1 (6 bases). This CDR3 spans 17 amino acids. The V and J ends lost 0 bases and 3 bases respectively, with 15 bases between them. Germline loops: CDR1 MNHEY, CDR2 SVGEGT.

Points on this clonotype: At one end, the junction sequence differs from germline, possibly due to a read error. The J gene is TRBJ2-5, the V gene TRBV7-4; D gene uncertain. Germline CDR1 reads SGHVT; CDR2 reads SQSDAQ. CDR3 length: 14 residues. Written as DNA, the CDR3 is TGTGCCAGCAGCTTAGACGGCTACCAAGAGACCCAGCACTTC. As protein: CASSLDGYQETQHF.

The chain uses TRBV12-5 and TRBJ2-5; 7 positions agree with TRBD2. This CDR3 has 15 amino acids. J gave up 1 base and V 2 bases, and 4 bases lay outside the gene matches. In germline, CDR1 is LGHNT, CDR2 FRNRAP. The CDR3 sequence: CASGLFLAAQETQYF. The CDR3, as DNA: TGTGCTAGTGGTTTGTTCCTAGCGGCCCAAGAGACCCAGTACTTC.

The rearrangement links TRBV4-1 to TRBJ2-7, with 8 bases that match TRBD2. Germline V gene lookup returns CDR1 MGHRA and CDR2 YSYEKL. The CDR3 totals 14 residues. Trimming removed 1 base from V and 1 base from J; junction bases left unmatched: 0. DNA of the CDR3: TGCGCCAGCAGCCAAGCTAGCGGGTCCTACGAGCAGTACTTC. Translated, it gives CASSQASGSYEQYF.

The CDR3 is CASSDRIKGEKLFF. The CDR3 DNA reads TGTGCCAGCAGTGACAGGATAAAGGGAGAAAAACTGTTTTTT. The rearrangement uses TRBV27 and TRBJ1-4; D may be TRBD1 (6 bases). The germline V and J ends were trimmed by 5 bases and 8 bases, with 15 bases remaining between them. This CDR3 spans 14 amino acids. Germline V gene data show CDR1 as MNHEY and CDR2 as SMNVEV (reference sequence).